The 30 T cell receptor beta chains presented below share a single source sample, sequenced in a study of cytomegalovirus exposure and HLA in healthy donors. The PCR was carried out with 60 Vbeta primers and 13 Jbeta primers. TCRdb's copy holds only in-frame clones and misses some; the assay was immunoSEQ multiplex PCR. The sample holds about 240,000 clones, about 81% seen once. Material for sequencing was PBMCs. Receptors were obtained from a woman aged 60-75 years in good health and CMV-seropositive.

The table lists this clone with a few counts. J is TRBJ1-4 and V is TRBV28; the D gene is possibly TRBD1 (5 bases). The germline V and J ends were trimmed by 3 bases and 2 bases, with 10 bases remaining between them. Germline CDR1 MDHEN, CDR2 SYDVKM. The CDR3 covers 15 residues. CDR3 region: CASSFRGNTNEKLFF. In DNA, the CDR3 is TGTGCCAGCAGTTTTCGGGGGAATACTAATGAAAAACTGTTTTTT.

The chain carries TRBV18 and TRBJ1-1, with TRBD1 as a possible D gene (5 bases). Germline CDR1 is KGHSH and CDR2 is LQKENI. V was cut by 6 bases and J by 3 bases, with 11 bases left in between. This CDR3 contains 13 residues. The CDR3 sequence is CASSLGVYTEAFF. Here the CDR3 DNA reads TGTGCCAGCTCGTTAGGGGTGTACACTGAAGCTTTCTTT.

This chain connects TRBV4-2 to TRBJ2-3; 15 bases agree with TRBD2. J lost 3 bases, V lost 4 bases, and 2 bases had no gene match. Germline CDR1 LGHNA, CDR2 YNFKEQ. CDR3 length equals 16 residues. The CDR3 spells CASSRGLAGGTDTQYF. In nucleotides, the CDR3 is TGTGCCAGCAGCCGGGGACTAGCGGGAGGAACAGATACGCAGTATTTT.

This clone was detected only once. The chain uses TRBV5-1 and TRBJ2-1, with 9 nucleotides matching TRBD2. J was trimmed by 1 base and V by 4 bases; bases with no gene match: 6. In germline, CDR1 is SGHRS, CDR2 YFSETQ. The CDR3 covers 16 residues. The CDR3 region has the DNA TGCGCCAGCAGCCCCAGCACTAGCGGGTCCTACAATGAGCAGTTCTTC. As protein: CASSPSTSGSYNEQFF.

The rearrangement joins TRBV5-4 to TRBJ1-2; 9 nucleotides align to TRBD1. CDR3 length equals 20 residues. J was trimmed by 0 bases and V by 4 bases; bases with no gene match: 19. Looked up from germline, CDR1 is SGHNT and CDR2 is YYREEE (reference sequence). CDR3 sequence: CASSPGYPGDRVPANYGYTF. The CDR3 DNA reads as TGTGCCAGCAGCCCTGGATACCCCGGGGACAGGGTGCCCGCTAACTATGGCTACACCTTC.

The chain links TRBV28 to TRBJ2-3, with 10 bases identical to TRBD2. The ends lost 3 bases at V and 1 base at J; junction bases unmatched: 4. The CDR3 sequence is 16 residues long. Germline CDR1 and CDR2: MDHEN and SYDVKM. The CDR3, as DNA: TGTGCCAGCAGTTTGCCCGGGACTAGCGGCACAGATACGCAGTATTTT. Translation gives CASSLPGTSGTDTQYF.

The chain is built from TRBV2 and TRBJ2-7, with D possibly TRBD2 on 6 matching bases. The germline V gene encodes CDR1 SNHLY and CDR2 FYNNEI. The CDR3 extends over 12 amino acids. Deletions cut 6 bases from V and 5 bases from J, with 11 bases between. The CDR3 loop reads CASRKRVHEQYF. As DNA, the CDR3 is TGTGCCAGCAGGAAGCGGGTCCACGAGCAGTACTTC. The complete variable domain, with remaining parts taken from reference TRBV2 and TRBJ2-7, reads EPEVTQTPSHQVTQMGQEVILRCVPISNHLYFYWYRQILGQKVEFLVSFYNNEISEKSEIFDDQFSVERPDGSNFTLKIRSTKLEDSAMYFCASRKRVHEQYFGPGTRLTVT.

This clone was seen more than once but under ten times. The rearrangement joins TRBV6-1 to TRBJ2-7, with D perhaps TRBD2 (6 bases). The CDR3 covers 14 residues. Trimming shortened V by 6 bases and J by 4 bases, and 16 bases separated the two germline ends. Germline values: CDR1 MNHNS, CDR2 SASEGT. The CDR3 DNA is TGTGCCAGCAGAAGCCCGTGGAGGGGTTACGAGCAGTACTTC. Its translation is CASRSPWRGYEQYF.

The chain uses TRBV7-2 and TRBJ2-5; 7 bases map to TRBD1. The V gene's germline CDR1 is SGHTA and CDR2 FQGNSA. CDR3 length: 14 amino acids. The junction had 8 bases not matched to a gene; V was cut back by 3 bases and J by 7 bases. CDR3 coding DNA: TGTGCCAGCAGCTTCCCAGGGGGAACGGGGACCCAGTACTTC. This codes for CASSFPGGTGTQYF.

The rearrangement links TRBV9 to TRBJ2-2, with D uncertain. Trimming left V 1 base short and J 2 bases short, with 3 bases between. The CDR3 consists of 13 residues. Germline CDR1 and CDR2: SGDLS and YYNGEE. The CDR3 nucleotides are TGTGCCAGCAGCGTAACAAACACCGGGGAGCTGTTTTTT. It is translated as CASSVTNTGELFF.

This sequence joins TRBV4-1 and TRBJ1-5, with a possible D match to TRBD1 (6 bases). The CDR3 consists of 16 residues. V dropped 0 bases and J dropped 5 bases, with 14 bases sitting between them. CDR1 and CDR2 from the germline V gene are MGHRA and YSYEKL. CDR3 in amino acids: CASSQDEGQPYQPQHF. In nucleotides, the CDR3 is TGCGCCAGCAGCCAAGACGAAGGACAGCCTTATCAGCCCCAGCATTTT.

V gene TRBV7-9 combines with J gene TRBJ2-7, with TRBD2 matching over 12 bases. V was pared by 5 bases and J by 6 bases, with 8 bases of the junction left unmatched. The CDR3 contains 15 residues. Germline CDR1 and CDR2: SEHNR and FQNEAQ (reference sequence). The DNA of the CDR3 is TGTGCCAGCAGCATCCTAGCGGGAGGGCCTTTCGAGCAGTACTTC. Protein sequence: CASSILAGGPFEQYF.

There are a few counts of this clone. The chain joins TRBV7-9 to TRBJ1-1; D gene unclear. Trimming took 1 base from V and 1 from J, leaving 7 bases between them. The germline V gene encodes CDR1 SEHNR and CDR2 FQNEAQ (reference sequence). The CDR3 covers 14 residues. As DNA, the CDR3 is TGTGCCAGCAGCTTAGTGACTACGAACACTGAAGCTTTCTTT. Its translation is CASSLVTTNTEAFF.

The rearrangement links TRBV5-6 to TRBJ2-7; no clear D gene. The CDR3 consists of 16 residues. V was trimmed by 1 base and J by 2 bases, leaving 16 bases between them. Germline lookup yields CDR1 SGHDT and CDR2 YYEEEE. CDR3 protein: CASSLYPLTPPYEQYF. The CDR3 bases are TGTGCCAGCAGCTTGTATCCTTTGACTCCACCCTACGAGCAGTACTTC.

The rearrangement uses TRBV4-1 and TRBJ2-3, with 8 positions matching TRBD2. The CDR3 is 17 amino acids. The V segment lost 2 bases and the J segment 4 bases; nucleotides outside the gene matches: 11. Per germline, CDR1 MGHRA and CDR2 YSYEKL. The DNA for the CDR3 is TGCGCCAGCAGCCAACCCCGGGGGGGGAAGGGGGCAGATACGCAGTATTTT. It is translated as CASSQPRGGKGADTQYF.

The gene calls are TRBV5-6 and TRBJ2-5; D remains unclear. Germline V gene data show CDR1 as SGHDT and CDR2 as YYEEEE. V was trimmed by 0 bases and J by 4 bases, leaving 10 bases between them. This CDR3 has 14 amino acids. In nucleotides, the CDR3 is TGTGCCAGCAGCTTGGGGGCCAGACGAGAGACCCAGTACTTC. Protein product: CASSLGARRETQYF.

This clone was counted once. The CDR3, as DNA: TGCGCCAGCAGCTTGGAGCAGGCTACTAACACTGAAGCTTTCTTT. Protein product: CASSLEQATNTEAFF. The V and J genes are TRBV5-1 and TRBJ1-1; D is uncertain. Germline CDR1 SGHRS, CDR2 YFSETQ. The V end lost 0 bases, the J end lost 2 bases, and 11 bases lay between the germline ends. This CDR3 contains 15 residues.

The gene calls are TRBV25-1 and TRBJ2-1, with a weak D call TRBD2 (6 bases). The CDR3 is 17 amino acids. V lost 4 bases and J 9 bases, leaving 25 bases between the germline ends. Germline V CDR1 and CDR2: MGHDK, SYGVNS. The chain's CDR3 is CASSGGVRDLILSEQFF. The CDR3, as DNA: TGTGCCAGCAGTGGGGGGGTGCGGGACTTAATACTTAGTGAGCAGTTCTTC.

The chain carries TRBV2 and TRBJ2-1, with 11 nucleotides matching TRBD2. The CDR3 contains 16 residues. Unmatched junction bases numbered 6, after V lost 2 bases and J lost 6 bases. The germline CDR1 and CDR2 sequences are SNHLY and FYNNEI. The CDR3, as DNA: TGTGCCAGCAGTGAACTTTCGGGACTAGCGGTCAATGAGCAGTTCTTC. Translating it yields CASSELSGLAVNEQFF.

Remarks on this clone: At one of its ends the junction is not consistent with the germline gene, which may arise from a read error. CDR3 sequence: CASSANTGDRSTF. For the CDR3, the DNA is TGTGCCAGCAGCGCGAATACCGGGGACAGGTCAACCTTC. This sequence joins TRBV28 and TRBJ2-7, with 8 bases lining up with TRBD1. The CDR3 loop spans 13 amino acids. The germline gives CDR1 MDHEN, CDR2 SYDVKM.

The V gene is TRBV5-1, the J gene TRBJ2-2; 8 bases map to TRBD1. Germline CDR1 SGHRS, CDR2 YFSETQ. The CDR3 is made up of 17 amino acids. After removal of 5 bases from V and 6 bases from J, the junction contained 15 bases not matched to a gene. The CDR3 DNA is TGCGCCAGCAGACTAACTCCTCCCGGGACAGGTCCCGGGGAGCTGTTTTTT. It translates to CASRLTPPGTGPGELFF.

The chain employs TRBV10-2 and TRBJ2-5, with TRBD2 matching 10 bases. Germline CDR1 reads WSHSY; CDR2 reads SAAADI. With V trimmed by 5 bases and J by 4 bases, 10 bases remained unmatched. This CDR3 has 16 amino acids. CDR3 in amino acids: CASSRPLAGDLETQYF. CDR3 bases: TGCGCCAGCAGTCGACCTCTAGCGGGAGATCTAGAGACCCAGTACTTC.

The chain recombines TRBV15 with TRBJ2-1; 11 bases are a match to TRBD2. The germline CDR1 and CDR2 sequences are LNHNV and YYDKDF (reference sequence). Trimming took 5 bases from V and 2 from J; bases not matched to a gene: 2. The length of the CDR3 is 15 residues. The CDR3, as DNA: TGTGCCACCAGCCTACTAGCGGGAGCCTACAATGAGCAGTTCTTC. It encodes CATSLLAGAYNEQFF.

The chain recombines TRBV27 with TRBJ1-6; 7 bases are a match to TRBD1. The CDR3 has 14 amino acids. The J segment lost 10 bases and the V segment lost 5 bases, leaving 8 bases of the junction unmatched. The germline V gene encodes CDR1 MNHEY and CDR2 SMNVEV (reference sequence). This CDR3 reads CASSLDRVASPLHF. CDR3 in DNA: TGTGCCAGCAGTCTTGACAGGGTGGCGTCACCCCTCCACTTT.

The chain recombines TRBV5-8 with TRBJ1-1; possible D gene TRBD1, 6 bases. This CDR3 has 15 amino acids. CDR1 SGHTS and CDR2 YDEGEE come from the germline V gene. The V end lost 3 bases, the J end lost 4 bases, and 16 bases lay between the germline ends. CDR3 protein: CASSYQGTFRTEAFF. DNA for the CDR3: TGTGCCAGCAGCTACCAAGGGACATTCCGCACTGAAGCTTTCTTT.

The chain has TRBV4-2 and TRBJ2-2; TRBD2 matches 12 bases. The germline V gene encodes CDR1 LGHNA and CDR2 YNFKEQ. The CDR3 consists of 19 residues. V was clipped by 0 bases and J by 5 bases; unmatched bases: 10. The chain's CDR3 is CASSQEASGRAFQTGELFF. CDR3 nucleotide sequence: TGTGCCAGCAGCCAAGAGGCTAGCGGGAGGGCCTTTCAGACCGGGGAGCTGTTTTTT.

The V and J genes are TRBV6-5 and TRBJ1-1; 8 bases agree with TRBD1. CDR1 is MNHEY and CDR2 is SVGAGI in the germline V gene. Trimming cost V 0 bases and J 3 bases; bases outside gene matches: 6. The CDR3 runs 16 residues. CDR3 residues: CASSYSGGTGDTEAFF. Here the CDR3 DNA reads TGTGCCAGCAGTTACTCGGGGGGGACAGGCGACACTGAAGCTTTCTTT.

The gene calls are TRBV5-8 and TRBJ2-2; D is ambiguous. The germline V gene encodes CDR1 SGHTS and CDR2 YDEGEE. Trimming cost V 0 bases and J 4 bases, with 13 bases left between them. The CDR3 loop spans 16 amino acids. Written as DNA, the CDR3 is TGTGCCAGCAGCTTGGGGCTAGTTAGTGCCACCGGGGAGCTGTTTTTT. Translation: CASSLGLVSATGELFF.

Points on this clone: Relative to the germline gene, one junction end is altered; a read error may explain this. The chain joins TRBV7-9 to TRBJ1-1; maybe TRBD1 (6 bases). This CDR3 has 17 amino acids. Looked up from germline, CDR1 is SEHNR and CDR2 is FQNEAQ (reference sequence). Here the CDR3 DNA reads TGTTCCAGCAGCCCCCCCATCGCCGAGACAGGCAACACTGAAGCTTTCTTT. Its protein is CSSSPPIAETGNTEAFF.

The chain employs TRBV7-2 and TRBJ2-1; 16 bases are a match to TRBD2. The germline V gene has CDR1 SGHTA and CDR2 FQGNSA. The CDR3 sequence is 16 residues long. V shed 5 bases and J 8 bases; nucleotides not matched to a gene: 6. DNA for the CDR3: TGTGCCAGCAGCGCGGGACTAGCGGGAGGGTCTCATGAGCAGTTCTTC. Protein product: CASSAGLAGGSHEQFF.